This TCR beta chain emerged from a study of blood T cells in healthy people across ages. The use of a sample-barcoded 5' primer and a J-beta primer mix characterized a second PCR of about 6 to 12 cycles. TCRdb recomputed calls from the 5' RACE reads with MiXCR, one row per CDR3 protein. The data contain about 1.7 million distinct CDR3 sequences, 28% of them seen just once; the ten biggest clones take up less than 9.5%. This CDR3 has 16 residues. Between the trimmed V and J ends, which lost 6 bases and 2 bases, there was a span of 20 bases. Per the germline V gene, CDR1 is SGHTA and CDR2 is FQGNSA. This clonotype was recorded a few times.

The sample was blood. The TCR sequence derives from a woman in her 30s in good health. This chain uses TRBV7-2 with TRBJ2-7; perhaps D is TRBD1 or TRBD2 (6 bases each). The DNA of the CDR3 is TGTGCCAGCAGTCCAAAGGGGCCGGGGGCGACCTACGAGCAGTACTTC. The encoded protein is CASSPKGPGATYEQYF. The entire variable domain, with the rest obtained from reference TRBV7-2 and TRBJ2-7, is as follows: GAGVSQSPSNKVTEKGKDVELRCDPISGHTALYWYRQSLGQGLEFLIYFQGNSAPDKSGLPSDRFSAERTGGSVSTLTIQRTQQEDSAVYLCASSPKGPGATYEQYFGPGTRLTVT.